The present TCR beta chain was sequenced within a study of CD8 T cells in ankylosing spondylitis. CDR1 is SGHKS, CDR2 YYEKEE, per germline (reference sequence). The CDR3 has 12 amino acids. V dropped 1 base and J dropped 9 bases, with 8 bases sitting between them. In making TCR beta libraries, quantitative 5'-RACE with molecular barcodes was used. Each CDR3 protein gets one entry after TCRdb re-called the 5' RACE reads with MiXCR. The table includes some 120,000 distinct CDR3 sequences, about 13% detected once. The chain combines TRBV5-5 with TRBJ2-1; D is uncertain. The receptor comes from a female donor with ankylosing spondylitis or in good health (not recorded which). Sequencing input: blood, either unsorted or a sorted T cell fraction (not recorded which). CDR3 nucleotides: TGTGCCAGCAGCTTGAACGTCGCTGAGCAGTTCTTC. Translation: CASSLNVAEQFF.